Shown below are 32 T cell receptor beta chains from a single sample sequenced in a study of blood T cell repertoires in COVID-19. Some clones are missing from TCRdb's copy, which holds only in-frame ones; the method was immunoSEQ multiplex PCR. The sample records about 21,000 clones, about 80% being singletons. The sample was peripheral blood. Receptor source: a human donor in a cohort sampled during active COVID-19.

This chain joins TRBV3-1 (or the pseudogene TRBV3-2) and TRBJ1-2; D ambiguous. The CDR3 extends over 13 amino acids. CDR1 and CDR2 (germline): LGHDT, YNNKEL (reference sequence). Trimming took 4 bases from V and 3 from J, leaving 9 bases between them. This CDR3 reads CASSPRGDYGYTF. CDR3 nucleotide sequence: TGTGCCAGCAGCCCACGGGGTGACTATGGCTACACCTTC.

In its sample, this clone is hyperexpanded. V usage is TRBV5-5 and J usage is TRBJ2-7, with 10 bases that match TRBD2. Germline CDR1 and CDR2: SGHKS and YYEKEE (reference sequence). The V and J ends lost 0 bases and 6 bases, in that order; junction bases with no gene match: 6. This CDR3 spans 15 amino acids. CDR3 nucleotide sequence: TGTGCCAGCAGCTTGGGGGCTAGCGGGGGCTTCGAGCAGTACTTC. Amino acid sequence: CASSLGASGGFEQYF.

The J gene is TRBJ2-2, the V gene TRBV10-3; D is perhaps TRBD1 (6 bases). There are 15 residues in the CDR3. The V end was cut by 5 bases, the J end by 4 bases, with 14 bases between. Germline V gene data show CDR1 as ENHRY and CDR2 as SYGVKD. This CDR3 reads CAISKQGRGTGELFF. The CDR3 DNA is TGTGCCATCAGTAAACAGGGTCGCGGCACCGGGGAGCTGTTTTTT.

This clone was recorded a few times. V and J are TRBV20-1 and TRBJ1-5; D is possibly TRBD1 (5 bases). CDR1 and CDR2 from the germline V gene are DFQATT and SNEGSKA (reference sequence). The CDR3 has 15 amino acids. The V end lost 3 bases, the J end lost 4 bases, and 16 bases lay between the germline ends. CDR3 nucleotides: TGCAGTGCTAGTCTAGGACCAGGGATGAATCAGCCCCAGCATTTT. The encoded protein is CSASLGPGMNQPQHF.

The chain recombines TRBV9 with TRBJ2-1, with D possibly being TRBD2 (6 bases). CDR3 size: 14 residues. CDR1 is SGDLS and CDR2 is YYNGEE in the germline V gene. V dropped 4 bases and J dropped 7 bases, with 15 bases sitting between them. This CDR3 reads CASSPPGLKNEQFF. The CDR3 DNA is TGTGCCAGCAGCCCCCCGGGACTTAAAAATGAGCAGTTCTTC.

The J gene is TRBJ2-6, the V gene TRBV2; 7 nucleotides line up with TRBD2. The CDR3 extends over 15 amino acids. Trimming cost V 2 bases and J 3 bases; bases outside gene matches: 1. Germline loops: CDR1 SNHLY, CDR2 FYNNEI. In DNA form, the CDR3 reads TGTGCCAGCAGTGAAAGCGGGGTTGGGGCCAACGTCCTGACTTTC. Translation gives CASSESGVGANVLTF. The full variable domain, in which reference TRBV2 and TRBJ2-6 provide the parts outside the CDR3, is EPEVTQTPSHQVTQMGQEVILRCVPISNHLYFYWYRQILGQKVEFLVSFYNNEISEKSEIFDDQFSVERPDGSNFTLKIRSTKLEDSAMYFCASSESGVGANVLTFGAGSRLTVL.

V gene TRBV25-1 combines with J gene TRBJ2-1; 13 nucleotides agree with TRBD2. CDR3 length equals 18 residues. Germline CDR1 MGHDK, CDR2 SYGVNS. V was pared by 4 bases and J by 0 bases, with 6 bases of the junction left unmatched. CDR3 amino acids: CASSGPGLAGSSYNEQFF. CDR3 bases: TGTGCCAGCAGTGGTCCGGGACTAGCGGGGAGCTCCTACAATGAGCAGTTCTTC.

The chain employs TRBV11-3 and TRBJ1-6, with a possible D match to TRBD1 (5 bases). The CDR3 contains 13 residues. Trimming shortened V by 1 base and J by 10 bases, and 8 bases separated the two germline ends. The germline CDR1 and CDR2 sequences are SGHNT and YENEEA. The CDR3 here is CASSLGGDSPLHF. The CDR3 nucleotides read TGTGCCAGCAGCTTAGGGGGGGACTCACCCCTCCACTTT.

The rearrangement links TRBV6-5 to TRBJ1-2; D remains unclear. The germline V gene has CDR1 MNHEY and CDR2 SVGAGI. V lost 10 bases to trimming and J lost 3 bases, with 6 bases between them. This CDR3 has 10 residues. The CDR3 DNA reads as TGTGCCACCGCGTACTATGGCTACACCTTC. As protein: CATAYYGYTF.

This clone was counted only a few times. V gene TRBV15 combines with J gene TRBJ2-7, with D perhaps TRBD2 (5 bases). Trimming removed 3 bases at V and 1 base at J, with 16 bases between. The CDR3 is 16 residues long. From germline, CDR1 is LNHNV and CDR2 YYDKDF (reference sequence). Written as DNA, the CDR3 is TGTGCCACCAGCAGCCGCCGGATGGACTTATCCTACGAGCAGTACTTC. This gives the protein CATSSRRMDLSYEQYF.

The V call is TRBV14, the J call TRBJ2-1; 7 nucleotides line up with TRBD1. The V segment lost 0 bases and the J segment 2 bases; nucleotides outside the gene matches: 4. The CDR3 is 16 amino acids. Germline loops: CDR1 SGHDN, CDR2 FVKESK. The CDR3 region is CASSQDRGGPYNEQFF. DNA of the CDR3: TGTGCCAGCAGCCAAGATCGAGGGGGCCCCTACAATGAGCAGTTCTTC.

Here the CDR3 reads CASSSHLAGGPYEQYF. DNA for the CDR3: TGTGCCAGCAGTTCTCATCTAGCGGGGGGTCCCTACGAGCAGTACTTC. This chain connects TRBV28 to TRBJ2-7, with 11 bases that match TRBD2. This CDR3 region has 16 residues. Germline V gene lookup returns CDR1 MDHEN and CDR2 SYDVKM. V was pared by 4 bases and J by 2 bases, with 7 bases of the junction left unmatched.

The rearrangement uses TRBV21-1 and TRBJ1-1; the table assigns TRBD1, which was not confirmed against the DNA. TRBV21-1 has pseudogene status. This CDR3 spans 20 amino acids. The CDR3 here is CASSKGQDRERWALNTEAFF. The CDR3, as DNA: TGTGCCAGCAGCAAAGGTCAAGACAGGGAGCGGTGGGCACTGAACACTGAAGCTTTCTTT.

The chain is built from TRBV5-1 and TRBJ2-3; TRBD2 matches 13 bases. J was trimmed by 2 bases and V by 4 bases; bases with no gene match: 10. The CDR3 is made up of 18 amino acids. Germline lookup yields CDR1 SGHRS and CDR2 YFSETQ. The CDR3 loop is CASSPTGLAGLHTDTQYF. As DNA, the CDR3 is TGCGCCAGCAGCCCGACGGGACTAGCGGGGCTCCACACAGATACGCAGTATTTT.

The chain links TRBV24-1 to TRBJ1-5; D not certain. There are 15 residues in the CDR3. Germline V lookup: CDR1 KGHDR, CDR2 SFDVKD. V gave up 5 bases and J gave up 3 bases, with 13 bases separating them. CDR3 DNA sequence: TGTGCCACCAGTGCCTCAGGACTTTTCAATCAGCCCCAGCATTTT. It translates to CATSASGLFNQPQHF.

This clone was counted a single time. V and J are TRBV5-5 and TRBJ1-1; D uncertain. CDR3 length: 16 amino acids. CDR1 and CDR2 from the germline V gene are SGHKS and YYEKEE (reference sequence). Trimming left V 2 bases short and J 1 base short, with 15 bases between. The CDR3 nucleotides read TGTGCCAGCAGCTTCGTTCTGGCCGCCGCGAACACTGAAGCTTTCTTT. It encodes CASSFVLAAANTEAFF.

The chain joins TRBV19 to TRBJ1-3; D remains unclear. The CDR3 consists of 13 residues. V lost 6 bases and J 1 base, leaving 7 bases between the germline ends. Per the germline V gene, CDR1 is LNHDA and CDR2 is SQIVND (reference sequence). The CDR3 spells CASSTESGNTIYF. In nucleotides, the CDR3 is TGTGCCAGTAGCACAGAGTCTGGAAACACCATATATTTT.

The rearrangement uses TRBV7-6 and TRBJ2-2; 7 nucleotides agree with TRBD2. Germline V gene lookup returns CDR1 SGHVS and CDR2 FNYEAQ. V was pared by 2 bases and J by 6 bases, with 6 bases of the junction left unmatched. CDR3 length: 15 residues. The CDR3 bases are TGTGCCAGCAGCTTAAGTCTAGCGGTGGCCGGGGAGCTGTTTTTT. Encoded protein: CASSLSLAVAGELFF. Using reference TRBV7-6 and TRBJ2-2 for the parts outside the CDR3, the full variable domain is GAGVSQSPRYKVTKRGQDVALRCDPISGHVSLYWYRQALGQGPEFLTYFNYEAQQDKSGLPNDRFSAERPEGSISTLTIQRTEQRDSAMYRCASSLSLAVAGELFFGEGSRLTVL.

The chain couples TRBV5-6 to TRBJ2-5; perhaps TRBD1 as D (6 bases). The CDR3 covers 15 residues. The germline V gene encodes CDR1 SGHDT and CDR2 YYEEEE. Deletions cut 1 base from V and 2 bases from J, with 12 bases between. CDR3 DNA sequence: TGTGCCAGCAGCTTGTCATGGACAGTACAAGAGACCCAGTACTTC. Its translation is CASSLSWTVQETQYF.

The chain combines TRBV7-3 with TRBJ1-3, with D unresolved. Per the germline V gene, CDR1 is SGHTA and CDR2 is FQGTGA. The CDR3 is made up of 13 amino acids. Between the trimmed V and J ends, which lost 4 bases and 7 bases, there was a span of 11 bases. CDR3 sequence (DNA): TGTGCCAGCAGCTCGAACTCCAGGAACACCATATATTTT. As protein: CASSSNSRNTIYF. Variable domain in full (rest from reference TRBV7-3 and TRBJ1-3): GAGVSQTPSNKVTEKGKYVELRCDPISGHTALYWYRQSLGQGPEFLIYFQGTGAADDSGLPNDRFFAVRPEGSVSTLKIQRTERGDSAVYLCASSSNSRNTIYFGEGSWLTVV.

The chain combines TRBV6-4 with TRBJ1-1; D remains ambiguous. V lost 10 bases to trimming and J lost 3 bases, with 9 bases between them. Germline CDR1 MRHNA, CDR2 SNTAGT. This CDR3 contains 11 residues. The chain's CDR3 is CATKQDTEAFF. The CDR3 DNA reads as TGTGCCACCAAACAAGACACTGAAGCTTTCTTT.

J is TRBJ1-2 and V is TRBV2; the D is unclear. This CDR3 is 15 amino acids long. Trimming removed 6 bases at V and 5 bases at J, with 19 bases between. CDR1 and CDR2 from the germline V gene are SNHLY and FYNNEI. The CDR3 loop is CASSADSLPRYGYTF. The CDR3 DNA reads TGTGCCAGCAGCGCCGACTCCCTACCGCGGTATGGCTACACCTTC.

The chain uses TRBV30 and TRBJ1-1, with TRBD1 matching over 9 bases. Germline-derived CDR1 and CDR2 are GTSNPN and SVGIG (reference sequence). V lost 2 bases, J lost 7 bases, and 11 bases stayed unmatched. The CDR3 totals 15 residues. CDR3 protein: CAWSPLRTGAGEAFF. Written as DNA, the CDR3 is TGTGCCTGGAGTCCTCTACGGACAGGGGCTGGTGAAGCTTTCTTT.

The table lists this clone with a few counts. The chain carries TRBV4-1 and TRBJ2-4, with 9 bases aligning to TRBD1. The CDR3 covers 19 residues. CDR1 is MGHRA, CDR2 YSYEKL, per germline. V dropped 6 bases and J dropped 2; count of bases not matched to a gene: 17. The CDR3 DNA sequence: TGCGCCAGCAGGAAAGAGGGACAGGGAATTTCCCCTACCAAAAACATTCAGTACTTC. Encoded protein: CASRKEGQGISPTKNIQYF.

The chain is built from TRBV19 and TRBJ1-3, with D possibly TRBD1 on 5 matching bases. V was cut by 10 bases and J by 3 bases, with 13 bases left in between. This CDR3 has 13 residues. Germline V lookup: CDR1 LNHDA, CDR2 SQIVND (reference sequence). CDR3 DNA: TGTGCCACCAAAAGGGGTAATGGAAACACCATATATTTT. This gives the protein CATKRGNGNTIYF.

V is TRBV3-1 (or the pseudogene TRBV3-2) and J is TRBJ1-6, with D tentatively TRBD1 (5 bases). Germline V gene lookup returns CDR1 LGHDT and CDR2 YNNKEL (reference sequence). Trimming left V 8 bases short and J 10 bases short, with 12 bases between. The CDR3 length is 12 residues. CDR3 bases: TGTGCCAGCGGGGCGTTTTCGTCACCCCTCCACTTT. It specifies CASGAFSSPLHF.

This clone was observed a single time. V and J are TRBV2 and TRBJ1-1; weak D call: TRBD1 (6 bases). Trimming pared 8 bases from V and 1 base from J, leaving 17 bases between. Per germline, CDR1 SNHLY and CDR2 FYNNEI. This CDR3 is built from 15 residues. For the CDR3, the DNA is TGTGCCAGCGAGAGGGGGTATGAGAGGAACACTGAAGCTTTCTTT. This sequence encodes CASERGYERNTEAFF.

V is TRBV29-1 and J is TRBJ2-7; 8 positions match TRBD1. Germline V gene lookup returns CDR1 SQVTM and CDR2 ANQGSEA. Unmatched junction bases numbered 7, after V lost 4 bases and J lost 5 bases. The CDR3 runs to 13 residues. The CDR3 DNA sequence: TGCAGCGTTGCGCAGGGGGCGAGAAACGAGCAGTACTTC. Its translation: CSVAQGARNEQYF.

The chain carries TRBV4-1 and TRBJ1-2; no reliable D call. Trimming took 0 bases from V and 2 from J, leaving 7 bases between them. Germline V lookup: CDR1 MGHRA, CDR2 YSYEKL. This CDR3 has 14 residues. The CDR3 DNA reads TGCGCCAGCAGCCAAGAACACAGAAACTATGGCTACACCTTC. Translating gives CASSQEHRNYGYTF.

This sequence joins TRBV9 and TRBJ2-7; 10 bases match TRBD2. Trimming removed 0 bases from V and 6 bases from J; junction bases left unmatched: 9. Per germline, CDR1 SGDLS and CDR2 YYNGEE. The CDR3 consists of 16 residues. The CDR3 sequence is CASSVGLAGATGEQYF. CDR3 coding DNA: TGTGCCAGCAGCGTAGGCCTAGCGGGGGCAACGGGCGAGCAGTACTTC. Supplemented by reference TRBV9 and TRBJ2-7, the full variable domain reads DSGVTQTPKHLITATGQRVTLRCSPRSGDLSVYWYQQSLDQGLQFLIQYYNGEERAKGNILERFSAQQFPDLHSELNLSSLELGDSALYFCASSVGLAGATGEQYFGPGTRLTVT.

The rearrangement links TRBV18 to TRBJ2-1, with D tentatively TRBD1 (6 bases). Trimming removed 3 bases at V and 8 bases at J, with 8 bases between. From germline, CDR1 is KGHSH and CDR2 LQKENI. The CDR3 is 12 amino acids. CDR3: CASSPTGYEQFF. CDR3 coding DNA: TGTGCCAGCTCACCCACAGGGTATGAGCAGTTCTTC.

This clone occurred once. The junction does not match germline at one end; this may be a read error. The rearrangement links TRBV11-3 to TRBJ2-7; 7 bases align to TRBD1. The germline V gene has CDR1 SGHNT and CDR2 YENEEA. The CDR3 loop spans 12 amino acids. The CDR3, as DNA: TGTGCCAGCAGCGGAAGGGACAGCCGGCGGGACTTC. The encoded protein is CASSGRDSRRDF.